A single TCR beta chain is shown here with its context. Authors' data handling: For nucleated cells, counts were estimated from reference gene primer amplification. Clones were read by immunoSEQ multiplex PCR, and TCRdb kept only the in-frame ones, dropping some. Clonal size and the V and J genes are those of that table, whereas D and trimming came from the DNA. The data show roughly 320,000 clones, 85% seen once. CDR1 and CDR2 from the germline V gene are KGHDR and SFDVKD. This CDR3 is built from 15 residues. V dropped 3 bases and J dropped 4; count of bases not matched to a gene: 5. This sample stems from a study of blood T cell repertoires in COVID-19. Study at large: The study drew acute and convalescent COVID-19 samples from the United States, Italy and Spain. PBMCs, B-cell-depleted T cells, or T cells provided the cDNA or gDNA that made up the material.

The receptor was derived from a human donor in a cohort sampled during active COVID-19. Specimen: peripheral blood. V gene TRBV24-1 combines with J gene TRBJ2-5, with 9 bases lining up with TRBD2. CDR3 in amino acids: CATSDLAGGRETQYF. In DNA form, the CDR3 reads TGTGCCACCAGTGATCTTGCGGGGGGGCGAGAGACCCAGTACTTC.